This entry is about one TCR beta chain. V shed 6 bases and J 7 bases; nucleotides not matched to a gene: 6. This CDR3 contains 14 residues. Germline V gene data show CDR1 as MNHEY and CDR2 as SMNVEV (reference sequence). The assay was immunoSEQ multiplex PCR, and TCRdb's table has in-frame clones only and misses some. The table shows fewer than 400,000 clones, with 90% occurring only once. This entry belongs to a study of blood T cell repertoires in COVID-19. The sample consisted of PBMCs or T cells enriched from blood (not recorded which). The receptor's source is a woman aged 25 to 39 who had been exposed to COVID-19. The chain links TRBV27 to TRBJ2-1, with 10 positions matching TRBD1. CDR3 loop: CASSYRQGANEQFF. In DNA form, the CDR3 reads TGTGCCAGCAGCTATAGACAGGGGGCTAATGAGCAGTTCTTC.